This TCR beta chain was documented in a study of STAT3 mutations in large granular lymphocyte leukemia. Study-wide findings and caveats: Every T-LGLL patient had at least one immunodominant TCRbeta clonotype.

Sequenced by immunoSEQ multiplex PCR; TCRdb stores in-frame clones only, minus some. The sample consists of approximately 27,000 clones, roughly 80% of them appearing once. Germline trimming cut 5 bases from V and 4 bases from J; bases unmatched to any gene: 5. The CDR3 extends over 14 amino acids. Germline CDR1 and CDR2: SNHLY and FYNNEI. Concerning this clone: Its antigen is currently unknown.

V is TRBV2 and J is TRBJ1-1, with TRBD1 matching 9 bases. The TCR comes from a woman aged 50 to 60 with T-cell large granular lymphocyte leukemia. Some clones in this sample may be carry-over from other donors' samples. Sequenced input: peripheral blood mononuclear cells. DNA of the CDR3: TGTGCCAGCAGTATTGGACAGGGGATCACTGAAGCTTTCTTT. Its translation: CASSIGQGITEAFF.